The 23 T cell receptor beta chains below were found in one sample sequenced in a study of T cells in Graves' hyperthyroidism and ophthalmopathy. Authors of the study amplified TCR beta CDR3 regions from RNA transcripts. During a first-round RT-PCR of the TCR CDR3, the HTBI primer set was used. MiXCR, applied by TCRdb to the multiplex PCR reads, yields one record per CDR3 protein. In the table there are approximately 640,000 distinct CDR3 sequences, around 16% of which are singletons. Sequencing input: blood. These receptors came from a man in his fifties with Graves' hyperthyroidism.

There are many counts of this clonotype. The chain is built from TRBV2 and TRBJ2-3, with a weak D call TRBD2 (6 bases). V was clipped by 0 bases and J by 2 bases, with 18 bases between them. The germline gives CDR1 SNHLY, CDR2 FYNNEI. The CDR3 has 18 amino acids. CDR3 nucleotide sequence: TGTGCCAGCAGTGAAGCGCCCTGGGCGGGATTTCTCACAGATACGCAGTATTTT. Encoded protein: CASSEAPWAGFLTDTQYF.

This clonotype was observed at least ten times. The chain employs TRBV7-2 and TRBJ2-3; TRBD2 agrees at 10 bases. The V gene's germline CDR1 is SGHTA and CDR2 FQGNSA. CDR3 length: 15 amino acids. Losses at the gene ends were 7 bases for V and 2 bases for J; bases not matched to a gene: 6. As DNA, the CDR3 is TGTGCCAGCACCAAACTAGCGGGGCCCACAGATACGCAGTATTTT. It specifies CASTKLAGPTDTQYF.

This clonotype was counted ten times or more. V and J are TRBV5-1 and TRBJ2-1; D not resolved. CDR1 SGHRS and CDR2 YFSETQ come from the germline V gene. The CDR3 is 14 residues long. Trimming stripped 4 bases from V and 10 bases from J, with 18 bases between. CDR3 protein: CASSPPSATGEQFF. In DNA, the CDR3 is TGCGCCAGCAGCCCGCCCTCTGCCACGGGCGAGCAGTTCTTC.

At least ten counts were recorded for this clonotype. V is TRBV27 and J is TRBJ1-2; TRBD1 matches at 9 bases. The CDR3 consists of 15 residues. V shed 7 bases, J shed 0 bases, and the junction held 6 bases outside the gene matches. The germline gives CDR1 MNHEY, CDR2 SMNVEV (reference sequence). The CDR3 is CASTSRTGANYGYTF. The CDR3, as DNA: TGTGCCAGCACCTCCCGGACAGGGGCTAACTATGGCTACACCTTC.

Notes on this clonotype: This may be a read error: a much more frequent sequence differs by one nucleotide. This chain connects TRBV6-2 or TRBV6-3 to TRBJ1-5; no firm D call. The germline V gene encodes CDR1 MNHEY and CDR2 SVGEGT. There are 15 residues in the CDR3. Here the CDR3 DNA reads TGTGCCAGCAGTCTGACCGCTTATAGCAATCAGCCCCGGCATTTT. Translation gives CASSLTAYSNQPRHF.

This clonotype was observed many times. This chain uses TRBV7-6 with TRBJ1-6; 9 positions match TRBD1. CDR1 and CDR2 (germline): SGHVS, FNYEAQ. After removal of 5 bases from V and 8 bases from J, the junction contained 7 bases not matched to a gene. This CDR3 has 15 residues. The CDR3 protein is CASSVTGTGHSPLHF. In DNA, the CDR3 is TGTGCCAGCAGCGTGACCGGGACAGGGCATTCACCCCTCCACTTT.

This clonotype was recorded many times. The chain is built from TRBV27 and TRBJ2-3, with D uncertain. Germline CDR1 reads MNHEY; CDR2 reads SMNVEV (reference sequence). The CDR3 length is 13 residues. With 1 base removed from V and 5 bases from J, the gap between germline ends came to 7 bases. CDR3 in amino acids: CASSLLAQDTQYF. The CDR3 DNA sequence: TGTGCCAGCAGTTTATTGGCACAAGATACGCAGTATTTT.

This clonotype was seen at least ten times. J is TRBJ2-7 and V is TRBV7-8; 8 nucleotides align to TRBD2. Losses at the gene ends were 1 base for V and 1 base for J; bases not matched to a gene: 6. CDR1 is SGHVS, CDR2 FQNEAQ, per germline. The CDR3 sequence is 16 residues long. As DNA, the CDR3 is TGTGCCAGCAGCTTAGTGGCCAGCGGGAGTTCCTACGAGCAGTACTTC. Translating it yields CASSLVASGSSYEQYF.

This clonotype was picked up many times. This chain links TRBV5-1 with TRBJ1-5; perhaps TRBD1 as D (5 bases). V lost 4 bases to trimming and J lost 1 base, with 12 bases between them. Looked up from germline, CDR1 is SGHRS and CDR2 is YFSETQ. CDR3 size: 15 residues. The CDR3: CASSPGGGSNQPQHF. CDR3 sequence (DNA): TGCGCCAGCAGCCCCGGCGGGGGGAGCAATCAGCCCCAGCATTTT.

This rearrangement joins TRBV19 to TRBJ2-1, with D hard to call. This CDR3 is built from 14 residues. Germline V gene sequence: CDR1 LNHDA, CDR2 SQIVND (reference sequence). V lost 1 base and J 8 bases, leaving 12 bases between the germline ends. CDR3 in DNA: TGTGCCAGTAGTATAGCACAGAGAGGCTATGAGCAGTTCTTC. Translating it yields CASSIAQRGYEQFF.

This chain links TRBV10-3 with TRBJ1-1; D is perhaps TRBD1 (6 bases). The V end lost 7 bases, the J end lost 0 bases, and 9 bases lay between the germline ends. Germline CDR1 reads ENHRY; CDR2 reads SYGVKD. The CDR3 consists of 13 residues. In nucleotides, the CDR3 is TGTGCCATCATGGGACAAGTGAACACTGAAGCTTTCTTT. It is translated as CAIMGQVNTEAFF.

This clonotype was detected a few times. This chain links TRBV5-1 with TRBJ1-1, with a possible D match to TRBD1 (5 bases). Trimming stripped 0 bases from V and 7 bases from J, with 19 bases between. The CDR3 extends over 16 amino acids. Germline CDR1 SGHRS, CDR2 YFSETQ. CDR3 amino acids: CASSLAGGSAALEAFF. As DNA, the CDR3 is TGCGCCAGCAGCTTGGCCGGGGGGTCGGCAGCGCTTGAAGCTTTCTTT.

This clonotype was recorded at least ten times. This rearrangement joins TRBV20-1 to TRBJ2-1; 10 bases fit TRBD1. Germline CDR1 reads DFQATT; CDR2 reads SNEGSKA (reference sequence). V shed 0 bases and J 7 bases; nucleotides not matched to a gene: 12. The CDR3 covers 17 residues. The CDR3 here is CSARDLEGQGGWNEQFF. The CDR3 bases are TGCAGTGCTAGAGATCTCGAAGGACAGGGGGGATGGAATGAGCAGTTCTTC.

This chain uses TRBV6-2 or TRBV6-3 with TRBJ2-7; TRBD1 might be the D (5 bases). The CDR3 covers 17 residues. Between the trimmed V and J ends, which lost 5 bases and 0 bases, there was a span of 20 bases. CDR1 is MNHEY and CDR2 is SVGEGT in the germline V gene. CDR3 loop: CASSNPPGIPSSYEQYF. CDR3 coding DNA: TGTGCCAGCAGTAATCCTCCAGGGATTCCTAGCTCCTACGAGCAGTACTTC.

The rearrangement links TRBV10-3 to TRBJ2-1, with D tentatively TRBD1 or TRBD2 (5 bases each). From germline, CDR1 is ENHRY and CDR2 SYGVKD. The CDR3 runs 13 residues. V was clipped by 7 bases and J by 5 bases, with 12 bases between them. CDR3 loop: CAITGTSDNEQFF. CDR3 sequence (DNA): TGTGCCATCACAGGGACCAGCGACAATGAGCAGTTCTTC.

Only a few counts were recorded for this clonotype. V usage is TRBV9 and J usage is TRBJ2-5, with TRBD1 identical over 9 bases. In germline, CDR1 is SGDLS, CDR2 YYNGEE. The CDR3 consists of 16 residues. Losses at the gene ends were 3 bases for V and 1 base for J; bases not matched to a gene: 7. Here the CDR3 reads CASSARGQGPQETQYF. The DNA of the CDR3 is TGTGCCAGCAGCGCCCGGGGACAGGGACCCCAAGAGACCCAGTACTTC. Variable domain in full (rest from reference TRBV9 and TRBJ2-5): DSGVTQTPKHLITATGQRVTLRCSPRSGDLSVYWYQQSLDQGLQFLIQYYNGEERAKGNILERFSAQQFPDLHSELNLSSLELGDSALYFCASSARGQGPQETQYFGPGTRLLVL.

This clonotype was recorded many times. The genes are TRBV19 and TRBJ2-2, with 9 bases matching TRBD1. Germline values: CDR1 LNHDA, CDR2 SQIVND (reference sequence). This CDR3 is 14 amino acids long. Unmatched junction bases numbered 3, after V lost 5 bases and J lost 5 bases. Here the CDR3 reads CASSQGQGTGELFF. CDR3 bases: TGTGCCAGTAGTCAAGGACAGGGGACCGGGGAGCTGTTTTTT.

This clonotype showed up many times. The rearrangement uses TRBV9 and TRBJ2-3; 12 positions match TRBD1. The CDR3 consists of 16 residues. Losses at the gene ends were 2 bases for V and 4 bases for J; bases not matched to a gene: 5. Germline CDR1 SGDLS, CDR2 YYNGEE. The CDR3 loop is CASSVGTGGDSDTQYF. In DNA form, the CDR3 reads TGTGCCAGCAGCGTGGGGACAGGGGGCGATTCAGATACGCAGTATTTT.

The chain has TRBV4-2 and TRBJ2-5; D may be TRBD1 (6 bases). This CDR3 region has 16 residues. V was pared by 3 bases and J by 2 bases, with 16 bases between. Germline V CDR1 and CDR2: LGHNA, YNFKEQ. The CDR3 is CASSQVWDTSQETQYF. In DNA, the CDR3 is TGTGCCAGCAGCCAGGTCTGGGACACCTCACAAGAGACCCAGTACTTC.

This chain uses TRBV7-9 with TRBJ1-5, with D possibly being TRBD1 (5 bases). This CDR3 is 13 amino acids long. Per the germline V gene, CDR1 is SEHNR and CDR2 is FQNEAQ (reference sequence). V was shortened by 7 bases and J by 0 bases, with 7 bases between the two germline ends. The CDR3 sequence is CASKGTSNQPQHF. The CDR3, as DNA: TGTGCCAGCAAGGGGACTAGCAATCAGCCCCAGCATTTT.

This clonotype came up a few times. This sequence joins TRBV20-1 and TRBJ1-1; TRBD1 aligns across 7 bases. The CDR3 has 13 residues. V lost 6 bases, J lost 2 bases, and 6 bases stayed unmatched. Germline values: CDR1 DFQATT, CDR2 SNEGSKA (reference sequence). The CDR3 DNA reads as TGCAGTGCAAAAGGGACAGCAAACACTGAAGCTTTCTTT. Translated, it gives CSAKGTANTEAFF.

This clonotype came up a few times. The J gene is TRBJ2-3, the V gene TRBV24-1; 8 bases agree with TRBD2. V lost 1 base and J lost 7; bases outside the gene matches: 9. From germline, CDR1 is KGHDR and CDR2 SFDVKD. The CDR3 extends over 16 amino acids. The CDR3 region has the DNA TGTGCCACCAGTGATTTACCGGGGACTAGGGGAAATACGCAGTATTTT. It specifies CATSDLPGTRGNTQYF.

The gene calls are TRBV19 and TRBJ2-7; 8 bases match TRBD1. The length of the CDR3 is 15 residues. V shed 5 bases and J 3 bases; nucleotides not matched to a gene: 9. In germline, CDR1 is LNHDA, CDR2 SQIVND (reference sequence). CDR3 nucleotides: TGTGCCAGTAGTCCTCAGGACAGGGCCAACTACGAGCAGTACTTC. Protein product: CASSPQDRANYEQYF.